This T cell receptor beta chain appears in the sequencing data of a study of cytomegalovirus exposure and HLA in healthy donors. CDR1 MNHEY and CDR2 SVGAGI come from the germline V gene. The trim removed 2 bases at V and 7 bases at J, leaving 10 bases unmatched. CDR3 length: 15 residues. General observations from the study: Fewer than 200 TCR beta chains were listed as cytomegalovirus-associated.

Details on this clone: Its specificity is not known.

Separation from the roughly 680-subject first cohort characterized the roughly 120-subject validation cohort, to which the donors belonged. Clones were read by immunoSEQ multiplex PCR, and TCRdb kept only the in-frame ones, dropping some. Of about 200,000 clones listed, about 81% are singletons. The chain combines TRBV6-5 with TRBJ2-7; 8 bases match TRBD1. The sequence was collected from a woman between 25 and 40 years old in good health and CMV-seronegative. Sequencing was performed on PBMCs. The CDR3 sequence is CASSYARQGAGEQYF. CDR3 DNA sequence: TGTGCCAGCAGTTACGCGCGGCAGGGGGCAGGTGAGCAGTACTTC.